This TCR beta chain was recorded in a study of blood T cell repertoires in COVID-19. Trimming cost V 0 bases and J 4 bases, with 12 bases left between them. Germline V gene lookup returns CDR1 SGHRS and CDR2 YFSETQ. The CDR3 length is 15 residues. The protocol was immunoSEQ multiplex PCR, while the TCRdb copy is restricted to in-frame clones and leaves out a portion. This table has about 250,000 clones, roughly 87% appearing once. Those who participated ranged in age from roughly 18 to 90 years and resided in about two dozen US areas. The chain joins TRBV5-1 to TRBJ2-3, with no clear D. Sequenced sample: PBMCs or T cells enriched from blood (not recorded which). This receptor was identified in a woman aged 25-40 years with acute COVID-19. The CDR3 sequence: CASSLGIQTADTQYF. CDR3 nucleotide sequence: TGCGCCAGCAGCTTGGGGATTCAGACTGCAGATACGCAGTATTTT.